Listed here are 28 T cell receptor beta chains from one sample, sequenced in a study of blood T cell repertoires in COVID-19. Some clones are missing from TCRdb's copy, which holds only in-frame ones; the method was immunoSEQ multiplex PCR. Of about 180,000 clones detected, 83% appear once; the ten largest clones hold less than 2%. The source material was peripheral blood. The source of these receptors is a human donor in a cohort sampled during active COVID-19.

The chain is built from TRBV27 and TRBJ1-5; 12 bases fit TRBD1. The CDR3 is made up of 16 amino acids. Germline CDR1 reads MNHEY; CDR2 reads SMNVEV (reference sequence). Unmatched junction bases numbered 6, after V lost 3 bases and J lost 6 bases. The CDR3 here is CASSLSGTGGSQPQHF. DNA for the CDR3: TGTGCCAGCAGTTTGTCCGGGACAGGGGGCAGTCAGCCCCAGCATTTT.

The chain combines TRBV6-5 with TRBJ2-7; no clear D. This CDR3 region has 14 residues. In germline, CDR1 is MNHEY, CDR2 SVGAGI. V gave up 0 bases and J gave up 6 bases, with 12 bases separating them. CDR3 sequence: CASSYSTPTAEQYF. The CDR3 DNA sequence: TGTGCCAGCAGTTACTCGACTCCCACTGCCGAGCAGTACTTC.

J is TRBJ2-7 and V is TRBV28; TRBD2 matches 9 bases. There are 15 residues in the CDR3. V shed 2 bases and J 5 bases; nucleotides not matched to a gene: 7. Germline V gene sequence: CDR1 MDHEN, CDR2 SYDVKM. Here the CDR3 reads CASSLGASGIDEQYF. The DNA of the CDR3 is TGTGCCAGCAGTTTAGGGGCTAGCGGGATCGACGAGCAGTACTTC.

A word on this clone: Other DNA sequences of this sample code for an identical CDR3. The chain links TRBV7-2 to TRBJ2-7; D is unclear. The CDR3 contains 12 residues. Deletions cut 0 bases from V and 4 bases from J, with 4 bases between. Germline V gives CDR1 SGHTA, CDR2 FQGNSA. CDR3 in DNA: TGTGCCAGCAGCTTAGCGGCTTACGAGCAGTACTTC. Its protein product is CASSLAAYEQYF.

J is TRBJ1-6 and V is TRBV27, with D perhaps matching TRBD1 (5 bases). In germline, CDR1 is MNHEY, CDR2 SMNVEV (reference sequence). This CDR3 contains 15 residues. Deletions cut 6 bases from V and 10 bases from J, with 19 bases between. CDR3: CASSPPLGGGSPLHF. DNA for the CDR3: TGTGCCAGCAGCCCCCCCCTGGGGGGAGGATCACCCCTCCACTTT.

V usage is TRBV12-5 and J usage is TRBJ2-7; D may be TRBD2 (5 bases). This CDR3 region has 14 residues. V was clipped by 5 bases and J by 5 bases, with 16 bases between them. CDR1 and CDR2 (germline): LGHNT, FRNRAP. CDR3 DNA: TGTGCTAGTGGTATCGGACGCGCCGGGGACGAGCAGTACTTC. The encoded protein is CASGIGRAGDEQYF.

This chain joins TRBV19 and TRBJ2-3, with TRBD2 as a possible D gene (6 bases). The length of the CDR3 is 16 residues. Trimming pared 6 bases from V and 0 bases from J, leaving 16 bases between. Germline CDR1 reads LNHDA; CDR2 reads SQIVND (reference sequence). The CDR3 DNA reads TGTGCCAGTAGCCCCTCCAGGGAGGAAAGCACAGATACGCAGTATTTT. Translating it yields CASSPSREESTDTQYF.

The chain recombines TRBV28 with TRBJ2-5; TRBD2 is a possible D gene (6 bases). Germline values: CDR1 MDHEN, CDR2 SYDVKM. The CDR3 loop spans 15 amino acids. Trimming took off 5 bases at V and 4 bases at J, with 17 bases between the two ends. This chain's CDR3 is CASSPPGGNRETQYF. CDR3 DNA sequence: TGTGCCAGCAGTCCACCCGGGGGAAATCGAGAGACCCAGTACTTC.

The chain joins TRBV28 to TRBJ2-7, with 14 nucleotides matching TRBD2. Per the germline V gene, CDR1 is MDHEN and CDR2 is SYDVKM. V gave up 1 base and J gave up 4 bases; unmatched junction bases: 3. This CDR3 has 16 residues. CDR3 coding DNA: TGTGCCAGCAGTTTATCAGGGACTAGCGGGAGTTACGAGCAGTACTTC. Protein sequence: CASSLSGTSGSYEQYF.

The chain has TRBV10-2 and TRBJ1-1; 10 bases align to TRBD1. The J segment lost 6 bases and the V segment lost 6 bases, leaving 10 bases of the junction unmatched. Germline values: CDR1 WSHSY, CDR2 SAAADI. The CDR3 has 15 residues. The CDR3 DNA is TGCGCCAGCAGCGAACACCGGGACAGGGGTCCTGAAGCTTTCTTT. Translated, it gives CASSEHRDRGPEAFF.

This clone was seen more than once but under ten times. The chain uses TRBV19 and TRBJ1-5; a weak D match, TRBD1 (5 bases). Germline V CDR1 and CDR2: LNHDA, SQIVND (reference sequence). This CDR3 is built from 14 residues. With 9 bases removed from V and 4 bases from J, the gap between germline ends came to 16 bases. The CDR3 DNA follows: TGTGCCAGCGGGAGACAGAACATTAATCAGCCCCAGCATTTT. It is translated as CASGRQNINQPQHF.

The chain is built from TRBV5-6 and TRBJ2-7; 9 bases are shared with TRBD1. The J segment lost 4 bases and the V segment lost 4 bases, leaving 6 bases of the junction unmatched. The CDR3 has 14 amino acids. Germline V gene lookup returns CDR1 SGHDT and CDR2 YYEEEE. CDR3 DNA sequence: TGTGCCAGCAGCGGGGGGGACAGGGTGTACGAGCAGTACTTC. The encoded protein is CASSGGDRVYEQYF.

The gene calls are TRBV5-6 and TRBJ2-6, with D tentatively TRBD2 (6 bases). Germline-derived CDR1 and CDR2 are SGHDT and YYEEEE. The CDR3 has 15 residues. V dropped 4 bases and J dropped 3 bases, with 11 bases sitting between them. The CDR3 sequence is CASSGRGYGANVLTF. Written as DNA, the CDR3 is TGTGCCAGCAGCGGACGGGGGTATGGGGCCAACGTCCTGACTTTC.

This clone was detected only once. The rearrangement joins TRBV6-2 or TRBV6-3 to TRBJ1-2, with D maybe TRBD1 (6 bases). V lost 0 bases, J lost 4 bases, and 6 bases lay in between. CDR1 is MNHEY and CDR2 is SVGEGT in the germline V gene. This CDR3 region has 13 residues. In DNA, the CDR3 is TGTGCCAGCAGTTACTCGGACAGCTATGGCTACACCTTC. This gives the protein CASSYSDSYGYTF.

V usage is TRBV6-6 and J usage is TRBJ1-3; D not certain. Trimming removed 8 bases from V and 9 bases from J, with 35 bases in between. The CDR3 contains 19 residues. Germline V lookup: CDR1 MNHNY, CDR2 SVGAGI (reference sequence). CDR3 loop: CASRRGRTSLARTLVTIYF. DNA for the CDR3: TGTGCCAGCCGTCGCGGGAGGACTTCTCTGGCAAGAACCTTAGTCACCATATATTTT.

This sequence joins TRBV6-5 and TRBJ2-3; TRBD2 aligns across 8 bases. Looked up from germline, CDR1 is MNHEY and CDR2 is SVGAGI. The CDR3 length is 14 residues. The trim removed 7 bases at V and 4 bases at J, leaving 7 bases unmatched. Here the CDR3 reads CASTSGSSADTQYF. CDR3 nucleotides: TGTGCCAGCACCAGCGGGAGTTCAGCAGATACGCAGTATTTT.

The chain joins TRBV6-2 or TRBV6-3 to TRBJ2-7; D gene ambiguous. Germline loops: CDR1 MNHEY, CDR2 SVGEGT. The CDR3 consists of 13 residues. V was pared by 1 base and J by 2 bases, with 6 bases between. CDR3 DNA: TGTGCCAGCAGTTACTTTCTTACCTACGAGCAGTACTTC. This translates into CASSYFLTYEQYF.

The chain recombines TRBV6-5 with TRBJ1-1, with a possible D match to TRBD1 (6 bases). The CDR3 is 12 residues long. Trimming removed 6 bases at V and 1 base at J, with 6 bases between. Germline CDR1 and CDR2: MNHEY and SVGAGI. The CDR3 DNA is TGTGCCAGCAGGACAGGGAACACTGAAGCTTTCTTT. Amino acids: CASRTGNTEAFF.

V and J are TRBV5-6 and TRBJ1-2, with 8 bases aligning to TRBD1. V gave up 0 bases and J gave up 11 bases; unmatched junction bases: 12. In germline, CDR1 is SGHDT, CDR2 YYEEEE. CDR3 length equals 15 residues. CDR3 in amino acids: CASSLGQQGVMRYTF. The CDR3 coding sequence is TGTGCCAGCAGCTTGGGCCAACAGGGGGTTATGCGATACACCTTC.

Concerning this clone: In the same sample, other DNA sequences code for this CDR3. The V and J genes are TRBV4-1 and TRBJ2-7; no firm D call. The V and J ends lost 3 bases and 1 base respectively, with 7 bases between them. This CDR3 spans 13 amino acids. Germline CDR1 MGHRA, CDR2 YSYEKL. The CDR3 here is CASSQTPSYEQYF. The CDR3 DNA reads TGCGCCAGCAGCCAGACACCGTCCTACGAGCAGTACTTC.

This chain uses TRBV9 with TRBJ2-3; 11 bases match TRBD2. Germline CDR1 and CDR2: SGDLS and YYNGEE. V was clipped by 5 bases and J by 5 bases; unmatched bases: 13. The CDR3 runs 17 residues. The CDR3 coding sequence is TGTGCCAGCAGTTCCTTCGGGACTAGCGGTTCGGGAGATACGCAGTATTTT. Protein product: CASSSFGTSGSGDTQYF.

V is TRBV12-3 or TRBV12-4 and J is TRBJ2-4; tentative D call: TRBD1 (6 bases). V lost 5 bases and J 15 bases, leaving 17 bases between the germline ends. There are 12 residues in the CDR3. This chain's CDR3 is CASSADSYGAYF. The CDR3 DNA follows: TGTGCCAGCAGTGCGGACAGTTACGGCGCGTACTTC.

This sequence joins TRBV20-1 and TRBJ1-5; 7 bases map to TRBD1. CDR3 length: 14 amino acids. V was pared by 3 bases and J by 0 bases, with 2 bases of the junction left unmatched. Germline V gene lookup returns CDR1 DFQATT and CDR2 SNEGSKA (reference sequence). The CDR3 DNA reads as TGCAGTGCTAGTGGACAGGATAGCAATCAGCCCCAGCATTTT. It encodes CSASGQDSNQPQHF.

The genes are TRBV5-1 and TRBJ1-2; D remains ambiguous. V dropped 0 bases and J dropped 7 bases, with 10 bases sitting between them. Germline values: CDR1 SGHRS, CDR2 YFSETQ. This CDR3 has 13 residues. CDR3 protein: CASSLAAGLGYTF. CDR3 coding DNA: TGCGCCAGCAGCTTGGCCGCAGGTCTTGGCTACACCTTC.

This sequence joins TRBV7-8 and TRBJ2-5, with TRBD2 identical over 10 bases. The CDR3 runs to 19 residues. Germline V gives CDR1 SGHVS, CDR2 FQNEAQ. Trimming at V came to 0 bases and at J to 3 bases, leaving 13 bases not matched to a gene. The CDR3: CASSLARVGLAGAKETQYF. CDR3 bases: TGTGCCAGCAGCTTAGCGAGAGTGGGGCTAGCGGGGGCCAAAGAGACCCAGTACTTC.

The gene calls are TRBV7-2 and TRBJ2-3, with D perhaps matching TRBD2 (6 bases). The CDR3 covers 17 residues. Germline V gives CDR1 SGHTA, CDR2 FQGNSA. With 4 bases removed from V and 3 bases from J, the gap between germline ends came to 20 bases. This CDR3 is CASSSLELEGRTDTQYF. In DNA form, the CDR3 reads TGTGCCAGCAGCTCCCTTGAGTTAGAGGGGAGGACAGATACGCAGTATTTT.

J is TRBJ1-2 and V is TRBV5-4, with 7 bases identical to TRBD1. This CDR3 comprises 13 residues. The V gene end was trimmed by 4 bases and the J gene end by 4 bases; junction bases not matched to a gene: 4. CDR1 and CDR2 (germline): SGHNT, YYREEE (reference sequence). Here the CDR3 reads CASSPRTGYGYTF. CDR3 coding DNA: TGTGCCAGCAGCCCACGGACAGGCTATGGCTACACCTTC.

CDR3: CASSRGGLQYEQYF. In DNA, the CDR3 is TGTGCCAGCAGTCGCGGCGGGCTACAGTACGAGCAGTACTTC. The chain recombines TRBV28 with TRBJ2-7; D perhaps matches TRBD2 (5 bases). Per the germline V gene, CDR1 is MDHEN and CDR2 is SYDVKM. The CDR3 is 14 residues long. Trimming stripped 5 bases from V and 4 bases from J, with 15 bases between.